What follows describes a single T cell receptor (beta chain). Its matching antigen is unknown. Looked up from germline, CDR1 is MNHEY and CDR2 is SMNVEV (reference sequence). CDR3 length equals 14 residues. V dropped 3 bases and J dropped 8; count of bases not matched to a gene: 8. Researchers ran the PCR with 60 Vbeta and 13 Jbeta primers. Generated by immunoSEQ multiplex PCR, the TCRdb table keeps only in-frame clones and is missing some. The record lists 25,000 to 30,000 clones, of which the ten most abundant hold approximately 0.7%. These data originate in a study of cytomegalovirus exposure and HLA in healthy donors. Study outcomes and limitations: Reportedly, HLA-A and HLA-B alleles of most subjects were accurately predicted from TCR beta.

This rearrangement joins TRBV27 to TRBJ1-2; 8 bases line up with TRBD1. The clonotype was recovered from a man aged 25-45 years in good health and CMV-seronegative. The specimen sequenced was PBMCs. The DNA of the CDR3 is TGTGCCAGCAGTTTCTCCAGGGGGCGCGGCGGCTACACCTTC. Translating gives CASSFSRGRGGYTF.